Listed below are T cell receptor beta chains from one sample, sequenced in a study of technical replicates of blood from a few donors. Profiled with immunoSEQ multiplex PCR; TCRdb holds only in-frame clones, not every one. The top ten clones hold approximately 0.25% of a sample with about 78,000 clones, approximately 95% of them seen once. The sample comprised T cells isolated from PBMCs. The receptors were sampled from a human donor in good health. Each CDR3 is given with its conserved first and last residue. Fields, in order: D gene, V gene, J gene, CDR3 protein. The D gene is left open where the match is weak.

TRBD1	TRBV19	TRBJ2-5	CASSKDRGLETQYF
NA	TRBV6-1	TRBJ2-7	CASNSGLTESYEQYF
NA	TRBV30	TRBJ1-2	CAWSVLRSGKNSNYGYTF
TRBD1	TRBV4-2	TRBJ1-6	CASSPGHGQGNSPLHF
NA	TRBV14	TRBJ2-2	CASSQEGWTRSTGELFF
NA	TRBV27	TRBJ2-3	CASSFSVTDTQYF
TRBD2	TRBV7-9	TRBJ2-7	CASRRTSGSVYEQYF
NA	TRBV20-1	TRBJ1-1	CSAAGGRAFF
NA	TRBV4-1	TRBJ2-6	CASSLRGISSGANVLTF
TRBD1	TRBV7-6	TRBJ2-5	CASSSTGTGVETQYF